This T cell receptor (beta chain) came from a study of T-cell reconstitution after alpha-beta-depleted transplantation in children. This clonotype has only a few counts. Using unique molecular identifiers, the investigators prepared the TCRbeta library. One entry per CDR3 protein results from TCRdb running MiXCR on the PCR reads. Altogether roughly 190,000 distinct CDR3 sequences are present, approximately 15% being singletons, with the ten largest covering approximately 13%. Germline lookup yields CDR1 MNHEY and CDR2 SVGAGI. The CDR3 has 12 amino acids. V shed 6 bases and J shed 8 bases, with 14 bases lying between them.

V usage is TRBV6-5 and J usage is TRBJ2-7; tentatively, D is TRBD2 (5 bases). Here the sequenced sample was PBMCs from the stem cell graft donor, taken from the stem cell graft. This TCR derives from a human donor who donated a stem cell graft to a child with acute lymphoblastic leukemia. The CDR3 coding sequence is TGTGCCAGCAGCCCCGACGGGGTGAAGCAGTACTTC. This encodes CASSPDGVKQYF.